This TCR beta chain was recorded in a study of OX40 agonist ivuxolimab in advanced cancers. Profiling relied on immunoSEQ multiplex PCR, and the TCRdb table lists in-frame clones only, not all of them. Here the sample spans around 70,000 clones, 85% being singletons. This CDR3 is built from 14 residues. Trimming took off 5 bases at V and 8 bases at J, with 18 bases between the two ends. Germline V gene lookup returns CDR1 SEHNR and CDR2 FQNEAQ (reference sequence). The source material was CD4+ or CD8+ T cells sorted from blood, sampled in a trial of the OX40 agonist ivuxolimab. J is TRBJ1-2 and V is TRBV7-9; D is perhaps TRBD1 (5 bases). The clonotype was recovered from an adult with an advanced solid tumor such as melanoma, head and neck, liver or kidney cancer. The CDR3 is CASSPLFPGRGYTF. The CDR3 coding sequence is TGTGCCAGCAGCCCGTTGTTCCCGGGGCGAGGCTACACCTTC.